Listed here is a single TCR beta chain. Its antigen remains unknown. The sample comes from a study of shared clonotypes between healthy human individuals. Study findings and constraints: Investigators expected sequencing depth to affect clonotype sharing among donors. A reduction in generation probabilities was seen for non-shared clonotypes relative to those shared by all four donors. Researchers sampled blood only, noting tissue repertoires likely differ.

Clones were sequenced by immunoSEQ multiplex PCR, and TCRdb holds only the in-frame ones, with some missing. The sample lists around 690,000 clones, about 90% seen once, with about 33% in the top ten. This CDR3 has 15 residues. V was cut by 0 bases and J by 5 bases, with 13 bases left in between. Germline assignment: CDR1 MGHRA and CDR2 YSYEKL. This receptor was identified in a man in his late teens or twenties in good health. Some clones in this sample may be carry-over from other donors' samples. V gene TRBV4-1 combines with J gene TRBJ2-5, with D possibly TRBD2 on 6 matching bases. Sequenced sample: memory CD8+ T cells from PBMCs. The subset was: CD45RO+ cells pooled with CCR7-negative TemRA cells. For the CDR3, the DNA is TGCGCCAGCAGCCAAGATCGTGGAGGGGTGGAGACCCAGTACTTC. It codes for CASSQDRGGVETQYF.